Listed below are T cell receptor beta chains from one sample, sequenced in a study of blood T cell repertoires in COVID-19. Assay: immunoSEQ multiplex PCR; the TCRdb copy retains only in-frame clones and omits some. The sample has some 700,000 clones, 80% to 90% seen once. Sample: peripheral blood. Source of these receptors: a young woman with acute or convalescent COVID-19. The CDR3 runs from the conserved cysteine through the conserved F or W. D genes are given only for firm matches. Clone size is given for some rows only: seen once, a few or many times, or a class if the clone is expanded.

abundance,d_gene,v_gene,j_gene,CDR3nt,CDR3aa
once,.,TRBV24-1,TRBJ1-1,TGTGCCACCAGTGGGGACGGGGGGGGCACTGAAGCTTTCTTT,CATSGDGGGTEAFF
.,TRBD1,TRBV10-3,TRBJ2-7,TGTGCCATCAGTGGGACAGGGGGCTACGAGCAGTACTTC,CAISGTGGYEQYF
.,.,TRBV9,TRBJ1-5,TGTGCCAGCGGCGCAGGGGTGGATCAGCCCCAGCATTTT,CASGAGVDQPQHF
.,.,TRBV2,TRBJ1-5,TGTGCCAGTGAAGTGTATCGAACAGGCAATCAGCCCCAGCATTTT,CASEVYRTGNQPQHF
.,.,TRBV19,TRBJ1-1,TGTGCCAGTATAGACGTTACAGTACACGGTCTAGCTTTCTTT,CASIDVTVHGLAFF
.,TRBD1,TRBV5-1,TRBJ2-7,TGCGCCAGCAGCTTAGCCTTACGCGGGACAGGGGCCTACGAGCAGTACTTC,CASSLALRGTGAYEQYF
few,.,TRBV6-5,TRBJ1-1,TGTGCCAGCAGTTACCGGCAGGGAGAAGCTTTCTTT,CASSYRQGEAFF
.,TRBD2,TRBV5-4,TRBJ2-1,TGTGCCAGCAGCCAAGGTACCGGGGGGTACAATGAGCAGTTCTTC,CASSQGTGGYNEQFF
.,TRBD2,TRBV9,TRBJ2-7,TGTGCCAGCAGCGTAGGAGCGGGGGGGAGGTACGAGCAGTACTTC,CASSVGAGGRYEQYF
.,.,TRBV4-1,TRBJ1-1,TGCGCCAGCAGCCAAGGGTGGGGGGGCTTGGATACTGAAGCTTTCTTT,CASSQGWGGLDTEAFF
.,.,TRBV6-4,TRBJ2-3,TGTGCCAGCAGTGAATCGACGGGGGGCGCCACAGATACGCAGTATTTT,CASSESTGGATDTQYF
.,TRBD1,TRBV9,TRBJ2-3,TGTGCCAGCACCCCTCCGGACAGGAGTACAGATACGCAGTATTTT,CASTPPDRSTDTQYF
.,.,TRBV5-1,TRBJ2-2,TGCGCCAGCAGCTTGGATGAGGGCGGGGAGCTGTTTTTT,CASSLDEGGELFF
.,.,TRBV9,TRBJ2-2,TGTGCCAGCAGCTCACGGGGGGCGCTTAAATCCGGGGAGCTGTTTTTT,CASSSRGALKSGELFF
.,.,TRBV7-9,TRBJ1-1,TGTGCCAGCAGCTTAGGTGGGGCGGGGCCCGGAGCTTTCTTT,CASSLGGAGPGAFF
.,.,TRBV7-9,TRBJ1-2,TGTGCCAGCATCCCCTGGGGGGACTCGGATGGCTACACCTTC,CASIPWGDSDGYTF
.,TRBD2,TRBV9,TRBJ2-5,TGTGCCAGCAGCGTAGACAATAGCGGGGCACAAGAGACCCAGTACTTC,CASSVDNSGAQETQYF
.,TRBD1,TRBV27,TRBJ1-5,TGTGCCAGCAGTCGACAGGGGGTAAGCAATCAGCCCCAGCATTTT,CASSRQGVSNQPQHF
.,TRBD1,TRBV3-1/TRBV3-2,TRBJ2-1,TGTGCCAGCAGCCAAGAAAAACGTATCGACAGGGTTGATGAGCAGTTCTTC,CASSQEKRIDRVDEQFF
once,.,TRBV6-5,TRBJ1-1,TGTGCCAGCACTTTAAAACGGGGGGCCACTGAAGCTTTCTTT,CASTLKRGATEAFF
.,TRBD1,TRBV5-1,TRBJ1-5,TGCGCCAGCAGCTTAGAGGGACAGCGCAATCAGCCCCAGCATTTT,CASSLEGQRNQPQHF
.,TRBD1,TRBV7-2,TRBJ1-3,TGTGCCAGCAGCCACGGACAGGGATCAGGAAACACCATATATTTT,CASSHGQGSGNTIYF
.,TRBD1,TRBV6-5,TRBJ1-6,TGTGCCAGCAGTACGGACAGGGTTTCACCCCTCCACTTT,CASSTDRVSPLHF
.,TRBD1,TRBV6-5,TRBJ1-2,TGTGCCAGCCAGGGGGGAAGGGGCTACACCTTC,CASQGGRGYTF
.,.,TRBV6-5,TRBJ2-1,TGTGCCAGCAGCAGGGGCAGAAACAATGAGCAGTTCTTC,CASSRGRNNEQFF
.,.,TRBV6-1,TRBJ2-7,TGTGCCAGCAGTGAGGGACACGACCTCGAGCAGTACTTC,CASSEGHDLEQYF
.,TRBD1,TRBV6-5,TRBJ2-7,TGTGCCAGCAGTTTGGTAGACAGGGAGACCTACGAGCAGTACTTC,CASSLVDRETYEQYF
few,TRBD2,TRBV10-1,TRBJ2-7,TGCGCCAGCAAGGGGACGGGAGGGGCACCCTCCTACGAGCAGTACTTC,CASKGTGGAPSYEQYF
.,.,TRBV6-2/TRBV6-3,TRBJ1-5,TGTGCCAGCAGTCTACCCACAGGGCCGACACTGCCCCAGCATTTT,CASSLPTGPTLPQHF
.,.,TRBV19,TRBJ1-1,TGTGCCAGTAGTATATCAGAGAACACTGAAGCTTTCTTT,CASSISENTEAFF
.,.,TRBV18,TRBJ2-1,TGTGCCAGCTCACTAGGGAGCTCCTACAATGAGCAGTTCTTC,CASSLGSSYNEQFF
.,.,TRBV11-2,TRBJ2-7,TGTGCCAGCAGCCCGGAGTGGACGGGGACTGAGCAGTACTTC,CASSPEWTGTEQYF
.,.,TRBV3-1/TRBV3-2,TRBJ1-6,TGTGCCAGCAGCCAAGGGGGGGGTCGGAATTCACCCCTCCACTTT,CASSQGGGRNSPLHF
.,.,TRBV27,TRBJ2-3,TGTGCCAGCAGTTCTCACTACCTCGAAGATACGCAGTATTTT,CASSSHYLEDTQYF
.,TRBD2,TRBV2,TRBJ2-1,TGTGCCAGCAAAATGGTACTAGCGGATTACAATGAGCAGTTCTTC,CASKMVLADYNEQFF
.,.,TRBV7-2,TRBJ1-1,TGTGCCAGCAGCTTTGGGACACTAAACACTGAAGCTTTCTTT,CASSFGTLNTEAFF
.,TRBD1,TRBV19,TRBJ1-1,TGTGCCAGTAGTATCACCCTCGGACAGGGCCGCCCCGAAGCTTTCTTT,CASSITLGQGRPEAFF
once,TRBD1,TRBV4-2,TRBJ1-2,TGTGCCAGCAGCCAATATGTAGGACAGGGCTATGGCTACACCTTC,CASSQYVGQGYGYTF
.,TRBD1,TRBV7-8,TRBJ2-2,TGTGCCAGCAGCGATGGACAGGGTGTTAACGGGGAGCTGTTTTTT,CASSDGQGVNGELFF
.,.,TRBV7-9,TRBJ1-1,TGTGCCAGCAGCACGCCAGACGGGGAGAACACTGAAGCTTTCTTT,CASSTPDGENTEAFF
few,TRBD1,TRBV7-6,TRBJ1-2,TGTGCCAGCAGCCCCGGGACAGGGGGCGGATATGGCTACACCTTC,CASSPGTGGGYGYTF
.,.,TRBV12-3/TRBV12-4,TRBJ2-7,TGTGCCAGCAGTTTAGCCGGGGGCGAGCAGTACTTC,CASSLAGGEQYF
.,TRBD1,TRBV4-1,TRBJ2-1,TGCGCCAGCAGCCAGGGGACAGGTTATGAATCTAATCGAAGGTCCTACAATGAGCAGTTCTTC,CASSQGTGYESNRRSYNEQFF
.,.,TRBV19,TRBJ1-5,TGTGCCAGTAGCGACAGTTTCAATCAGCCCCAGCATTTT,CASSDSFNQPQHF
.,.,TRBV3-1/TRBV3-2,TRBJ1-6,TGTGCCAGCAGCCACGGGGATTCACCCCTCCACTTT,CASSHGDSPLHF
.,.,TRBV7-8,TRBJ1-5,TGTGCCAGCAGCCCCCAGACTCATAGCAATCAGCCCCAGCATTTT,CASSPQTHSNQPQHF
.,TRBD1,TRBV6-5,TRBJ2-1,TGTGCCAGCAGCACCGGGACAGGGGCCTACAATGAGCAGTTCTTC,CASSTGTGAYNEQFF
.,TRBD1,TRBV19,TRBJ1-4,TGTGCCAGTAGCGCCGGGACAGCCAACGGGAATGAAAAACTGTTTTTT,CASSAGTANGNEKLFF
.,.,TRBV30,TRBJ1-5,TGTGCCTGGAGTGTCGGGGGGGATCAGCCCCAGCATTTT,CAWSVGGDQPQHF
.,TRBD1,TRBV5-1,TRBJ1-3,TGCGCCAGCAGCATCGGGACAGGGGGGAACACCATATATTTT,CASSIGTGGNTIYF
.,.,TRBV28,TRBJ1-1,TGTGCCAGCATTCTCCAGGGGAGTACTGAAGCTTTCTTT,CASILQGSTEAFF
.,TRBD1,TRBV5-4,TRBJ1-2,TGTGCCAGCAGCGCCGGGGGACAGTACTATGGCTACACCTTC,CASSAGGQYYGYTF
once,.,TRBV6-5,TRBJ2-5,TGTGCCAGCAGTTACACGGTGCGGCAAGAGACCCAGTACTTC,CASSYTVRQETQYF